This passage covers 5 T cell receptor beta chains from one sample sequenced in a study of read filtering for tumor transcriptome and immune sequencing. The library was built from about 400 ng RNA with molecular barcoded adaptors for alpha/delta and beta/gamma chains. TCRdb reprocessed the reads with MiXCR, giving one entry per CDR3 protein. Seen here are 100,000 to 150,000 distinct CDR3 sequences, 10% to 15% observed once, and the top ten hold about 10%. Sequenced input: a population of CD138-negative cells sorted from bone marrow. All receptors derive from a donor over 35 with multiple myeloma.

The table lists this clonotype with many counts. The chain carries TRBV20-1 and TRBJ2-1, with TRBD2 matching 12 bases. The CDR3 is 15 residues long. CDR1 and CDR2 (germline): DFQATT, SNEGSKA (reference sequence). V was pared by 5 bases and J by 0 bases, with 2 bases of the junction left unmatched. The DNA for the CDR3 is TGCAGTGCTGGACTAGCGGGGACCTCCTACAATGAGCAGTTCTTC. Translation gives CSAGLAGTSYNEQFF.

On this clonotype: Sequence at one end of the junction differs from germline and may be a read error. This chain joins TRBV28 and TRBJ1-6; a possible D gene is TRBD1 (5 bases). Germline lookup yields CDR1 MDHEN and CDR2 SYDVKM. The CDR3 extends over 14 amino acids. CDR3 sequence (DNA): TGTGCCGGCAGTTTACCCAGGGTGAATTCACCCCTCCACTTT. Translating it yields CAGSLPRVNSPLHF. The full variable domain, its missing parts supplied by reference TRBV28 and TRBJ1-6, is DVKVTQSSRYLVKRTGEKVFLECVQDMDHENMFWYRQDPGLGLRLIYFSYDVKMKEKGDIPEGYSVSREKKERFSLILESASTNQTSMYLCAGSLPRVNSPLHFGNGTRLTVT.

In this sample, this clonotype turned up many times. The V and J genes are TRBV7-2 and TRBJ2-5; TRBD1 aligns across 9 bases. Germline lookup yields CDR1 SGHTA and CDR2 FQGNSA. This CDR3 is built from 14 residues. J gave up 5 bases and V 5 bases, and 6 bases lay outside the gene matches. CDR3 loop: CASSTGTGLETQYF. As DNA, the CDR3 is TGTGCCAGCAGCACGGGGACAGGGCTGGAGACCCAGTACTTC.

This clonotype showed up just a few times. The chain uses TRBV6-1 and TRBJ2-2; D unresolved. The CDR3 is made up of 14 amino acids. The V and J ends lost 11 bases and 6 bases respectively, with 19 bases between them. In germline, CDR1 is MNHNS, CDR2 SASEGT. CDR3: CAAGFSVVAGELFF. In DNA form, the CDR3 reads TGTGCCGCTGGGTTCTCCGTTGTGGCCGGGGAGCTGTTTTTT.

The genes are TRBV20-1 and TRBJ2-3; D may be TRBD1 or TRBD2 (6 bases each). The CDR3 is made up of 13 amino acids. Trimming pared 3 bases from V and 5 bases from J, leaving 12 bases between. CDR1 is DFQATT, CDR2 SNEGSKA, per germline (reference sequence). The CDR3 bases are TGCAGTGCTAGGTCGGGGGCTGGAGATACGCAGTATTTT. This sequence encodes CSARSGAGDTQYF.